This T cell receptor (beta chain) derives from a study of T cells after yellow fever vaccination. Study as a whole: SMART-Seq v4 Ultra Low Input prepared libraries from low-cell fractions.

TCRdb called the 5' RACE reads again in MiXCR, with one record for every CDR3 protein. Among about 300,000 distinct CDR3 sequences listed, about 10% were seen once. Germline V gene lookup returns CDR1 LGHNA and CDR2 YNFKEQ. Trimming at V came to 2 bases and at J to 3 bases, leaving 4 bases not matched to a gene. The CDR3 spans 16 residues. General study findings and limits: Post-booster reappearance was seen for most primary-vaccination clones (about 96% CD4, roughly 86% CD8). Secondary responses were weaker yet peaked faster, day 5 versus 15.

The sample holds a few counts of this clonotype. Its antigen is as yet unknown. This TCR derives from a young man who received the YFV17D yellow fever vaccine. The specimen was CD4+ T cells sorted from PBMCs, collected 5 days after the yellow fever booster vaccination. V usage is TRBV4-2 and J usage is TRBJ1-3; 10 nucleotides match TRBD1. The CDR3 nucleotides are TGTGCCAGCAGCCAACCTGGACAGGGGGGTGGAAACACCATATATTTT. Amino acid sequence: CASSQPGQGGGNTIYF.